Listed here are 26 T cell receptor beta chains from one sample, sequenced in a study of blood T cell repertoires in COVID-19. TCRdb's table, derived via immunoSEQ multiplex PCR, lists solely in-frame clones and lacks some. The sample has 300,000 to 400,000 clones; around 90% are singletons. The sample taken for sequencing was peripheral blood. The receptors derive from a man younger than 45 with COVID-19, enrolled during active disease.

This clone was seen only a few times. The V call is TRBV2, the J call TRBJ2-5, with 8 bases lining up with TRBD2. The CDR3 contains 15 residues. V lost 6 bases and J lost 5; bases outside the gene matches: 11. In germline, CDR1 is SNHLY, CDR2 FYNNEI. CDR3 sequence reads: CASRKQVSGGETQYF. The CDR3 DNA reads TGTGCCAGCAGGAAACAGGTGTCGGGAGGGGAGACCCAGTACTTC.

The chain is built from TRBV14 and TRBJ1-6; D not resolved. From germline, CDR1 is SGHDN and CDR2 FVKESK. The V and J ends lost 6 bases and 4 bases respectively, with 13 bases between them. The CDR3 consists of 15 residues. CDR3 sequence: CASRVGKRYNSPLHF. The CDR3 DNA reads TGTGCCAGCAGAGTCGGGAAAAGATATAATTCACCCCTCCACTTT. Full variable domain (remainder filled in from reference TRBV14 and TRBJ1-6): EAGVTQFPSHSVIEKGQTVTLRCDPISGHDNLYWYRRVMGKEIKFLLHFVKESKQDESGMPNNRFLAERTGGTYSTLKVQPAELEDSGVYFCASRVGKRYNSPLHFGNGTRLTVT.

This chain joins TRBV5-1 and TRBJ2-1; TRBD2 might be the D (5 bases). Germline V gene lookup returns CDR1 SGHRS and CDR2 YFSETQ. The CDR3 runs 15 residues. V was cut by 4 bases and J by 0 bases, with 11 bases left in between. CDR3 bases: TGCGCCAGCAGCCGTAGCGAGGGCTCCTACAATGAGCAGTTCTTC. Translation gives CASSRSEGSYNEQFF.

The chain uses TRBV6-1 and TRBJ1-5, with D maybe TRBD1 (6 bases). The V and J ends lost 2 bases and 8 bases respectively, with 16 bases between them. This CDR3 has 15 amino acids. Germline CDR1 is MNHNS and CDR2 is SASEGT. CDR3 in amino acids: CASSEIGQRQEPQHF. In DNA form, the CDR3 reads TGTGCCAGCAGTGAAATAGGACAGCGCCAGGAGCCCCAGCATTTT.

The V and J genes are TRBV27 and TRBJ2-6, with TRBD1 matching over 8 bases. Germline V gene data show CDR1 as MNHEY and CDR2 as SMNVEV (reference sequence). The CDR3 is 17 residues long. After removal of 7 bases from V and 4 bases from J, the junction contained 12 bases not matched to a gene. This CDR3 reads CASTRTGSYLGANVLTF. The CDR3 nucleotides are TGTGCCAGCACTCGGACAGGGTCGTATCTCGGGGCCAACGTCCTGACTTTC.

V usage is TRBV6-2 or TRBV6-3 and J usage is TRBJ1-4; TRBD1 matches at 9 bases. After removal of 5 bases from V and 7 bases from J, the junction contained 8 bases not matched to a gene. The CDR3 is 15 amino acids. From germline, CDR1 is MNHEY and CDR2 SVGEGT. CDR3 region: CASSIPGQGGEKLFF. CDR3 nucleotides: TGTGCCAGCAGTATTCCGGGACAGGGTGGTGAAAAACTGTTTTTT.

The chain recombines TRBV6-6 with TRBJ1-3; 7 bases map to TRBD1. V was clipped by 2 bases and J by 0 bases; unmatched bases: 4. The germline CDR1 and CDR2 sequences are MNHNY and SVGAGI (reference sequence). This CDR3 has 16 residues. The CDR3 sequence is CASSYGTVSSGNTIYF. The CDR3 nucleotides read TGTGCCAGCAGTTACGGGACAGTAAGCTCTGGAAACACCATATATTTT.

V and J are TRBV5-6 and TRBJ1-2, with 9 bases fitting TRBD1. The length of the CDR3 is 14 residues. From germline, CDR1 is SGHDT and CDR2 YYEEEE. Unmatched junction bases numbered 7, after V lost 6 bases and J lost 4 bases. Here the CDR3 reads CASKPQGAIYGYTF. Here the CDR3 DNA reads TGTGCCAGCAAACCACAGGGGGCCATCTATGGCTACACCTTC.

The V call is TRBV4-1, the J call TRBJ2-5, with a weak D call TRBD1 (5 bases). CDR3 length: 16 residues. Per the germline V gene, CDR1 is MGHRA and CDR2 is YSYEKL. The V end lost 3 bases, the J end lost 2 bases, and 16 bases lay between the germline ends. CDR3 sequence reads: CASSQGLGQFQETQYF. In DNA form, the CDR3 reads TGCGCCAGCAGCCAGGGGTTGGGGCAATTTCAAGAGACCCAGTACTTC.

CDR3 nucleotides: TGTGCCAGCAGACCGGGACAGGGCGCAGATACGCAGTATTTT. It codes for CASRPGQGADTQYF. V and J are TRBV27 and TRBJ2-3, with TRBD1 matching over 9 bases. The germline CDR1 and CDR2 sequences are MNHEY and SMNVEV (reference sequence). This CDR3 comprises 14 residues. J lost 4 bases, V lost 6 bases, and 5 bases had no gene match.

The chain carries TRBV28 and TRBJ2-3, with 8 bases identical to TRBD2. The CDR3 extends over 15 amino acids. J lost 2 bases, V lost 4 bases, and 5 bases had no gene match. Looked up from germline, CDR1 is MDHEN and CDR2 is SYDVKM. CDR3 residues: CASSYSGTNTDTQYF. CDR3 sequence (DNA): TGTGCCAGCAGTTATAGCGGGACTAACACAGATACGCAGTATTTT.

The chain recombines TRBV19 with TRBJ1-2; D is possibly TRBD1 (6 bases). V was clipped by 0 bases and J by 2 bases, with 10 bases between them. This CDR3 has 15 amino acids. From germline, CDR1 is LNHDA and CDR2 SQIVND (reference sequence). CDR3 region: CASSIDNQGNYGYTF. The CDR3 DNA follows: TGTGCCAGTAGTATAGATAATCAGGGGAACTATGGCTACACCTTC.

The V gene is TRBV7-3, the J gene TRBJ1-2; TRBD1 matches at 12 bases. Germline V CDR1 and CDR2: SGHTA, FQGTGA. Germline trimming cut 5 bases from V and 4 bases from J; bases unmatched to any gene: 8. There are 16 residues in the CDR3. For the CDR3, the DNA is TGTGCCAGCAGCCAAACGGGACAGGGGGCGGGCTATGGCTACACCTTC. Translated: CASSQTGQGAGYGYTF.

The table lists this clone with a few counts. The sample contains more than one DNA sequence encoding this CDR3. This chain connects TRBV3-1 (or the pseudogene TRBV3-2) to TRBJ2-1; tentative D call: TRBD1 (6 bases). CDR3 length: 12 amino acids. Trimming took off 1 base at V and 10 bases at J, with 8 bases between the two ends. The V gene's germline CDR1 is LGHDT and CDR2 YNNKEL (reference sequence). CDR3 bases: TGTGCCAGCAGCCAAGCCAGGGGCGAGCAGTTCTTC. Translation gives CASSQARGEQFF.

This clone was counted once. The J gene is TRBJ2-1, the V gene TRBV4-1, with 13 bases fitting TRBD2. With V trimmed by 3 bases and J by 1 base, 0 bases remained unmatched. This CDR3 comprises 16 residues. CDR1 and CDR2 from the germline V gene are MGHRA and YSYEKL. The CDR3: CASSQGLAGSYNEQFF. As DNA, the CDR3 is TGCGCCAGCAGCCAGGGACTAGCGGGGTCCTACAATGAGCAGTTCTTC.

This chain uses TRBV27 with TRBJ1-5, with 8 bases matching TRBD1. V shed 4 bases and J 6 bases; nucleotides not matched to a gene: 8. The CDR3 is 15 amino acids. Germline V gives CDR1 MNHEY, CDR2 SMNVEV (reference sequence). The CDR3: CASSSRTGIRQPQHF. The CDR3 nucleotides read TGTGCCAGCAGTTCTCGGACAGGGATACGTCAGCCCCAGCATTTT.

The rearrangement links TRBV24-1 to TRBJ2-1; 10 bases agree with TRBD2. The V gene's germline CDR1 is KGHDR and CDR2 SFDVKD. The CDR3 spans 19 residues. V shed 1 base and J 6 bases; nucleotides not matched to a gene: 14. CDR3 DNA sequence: TGTGCCACCAGTGATTTCCGGGCTAGCGGGAGTAGTTTGTCCAATGAGCAGTTCTTC. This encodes CATSDFRASGSSLSNEQFF.

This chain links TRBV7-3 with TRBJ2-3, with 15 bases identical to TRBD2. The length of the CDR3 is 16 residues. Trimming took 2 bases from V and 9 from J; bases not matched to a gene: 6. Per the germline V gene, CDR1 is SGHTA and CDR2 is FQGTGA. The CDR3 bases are TGTGCCAGCAGCTTAGAGTGGACTAGCGGGAGGGCCACGCAGTATTTT. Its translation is CASSLEWTSGRATQYF.

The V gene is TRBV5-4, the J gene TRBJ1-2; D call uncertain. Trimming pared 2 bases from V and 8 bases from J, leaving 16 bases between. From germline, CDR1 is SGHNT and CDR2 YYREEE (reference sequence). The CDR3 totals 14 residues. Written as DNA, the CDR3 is TGTGCCAGCAGCTTTTTATCGCCCGGAGAGGGCTACACCTTC. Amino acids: CASSFLSPGEGYTF.

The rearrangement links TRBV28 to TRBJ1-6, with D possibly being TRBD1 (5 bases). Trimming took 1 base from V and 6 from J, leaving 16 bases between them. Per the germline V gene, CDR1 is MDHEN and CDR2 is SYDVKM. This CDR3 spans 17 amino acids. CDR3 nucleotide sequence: TGTGCCAGCAGTTTATTGCGGGGGGTCCTGTCTAATTCACCCCTCCACTTT. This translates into CASSLLRGVLSNSPLHF.

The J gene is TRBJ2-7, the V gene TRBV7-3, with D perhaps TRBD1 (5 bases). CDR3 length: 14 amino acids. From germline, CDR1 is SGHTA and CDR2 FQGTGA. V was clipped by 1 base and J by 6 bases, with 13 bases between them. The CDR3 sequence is CASSLNPGPSEQYF. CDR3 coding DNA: TGTGCCAGCAGCTTAAATCCAGGGCCGTCCGAGCAGTACTTC.

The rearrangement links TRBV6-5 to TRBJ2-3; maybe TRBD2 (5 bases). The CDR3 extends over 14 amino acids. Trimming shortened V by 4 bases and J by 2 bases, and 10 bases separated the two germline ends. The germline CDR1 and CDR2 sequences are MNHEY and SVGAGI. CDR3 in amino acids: CASSSDYFTDTQYF. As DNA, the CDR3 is TGTGCCAGCAGTTCCGACTACTTCACAGATACGCAGTATTTT.

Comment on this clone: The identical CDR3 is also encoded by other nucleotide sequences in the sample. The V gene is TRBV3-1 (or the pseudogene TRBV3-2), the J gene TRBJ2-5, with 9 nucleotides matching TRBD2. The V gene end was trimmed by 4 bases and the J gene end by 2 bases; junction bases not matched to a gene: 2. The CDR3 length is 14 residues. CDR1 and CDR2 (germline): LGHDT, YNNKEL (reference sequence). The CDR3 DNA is TGTGCCAGCAGCCCGACTAGCGGACAAGAGACCCAGTACTTC. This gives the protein CASSPTSGQETQYF.

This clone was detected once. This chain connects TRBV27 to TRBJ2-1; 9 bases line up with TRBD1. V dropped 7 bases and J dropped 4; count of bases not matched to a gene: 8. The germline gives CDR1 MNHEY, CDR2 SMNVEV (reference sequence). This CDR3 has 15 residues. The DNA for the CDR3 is TGTGCCAGCACTGCACAGGGGGCTCCTTACAATGAGCAGTTCTTC. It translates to CASTAQGAPYNEQFF.

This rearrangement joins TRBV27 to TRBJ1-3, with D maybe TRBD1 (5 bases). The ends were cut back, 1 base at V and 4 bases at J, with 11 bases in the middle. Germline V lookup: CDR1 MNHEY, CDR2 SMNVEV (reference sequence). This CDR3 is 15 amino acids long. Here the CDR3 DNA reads TGTGCCAGCAGTTTATTATCGGGGGTAGGAAACACCATATATTTT. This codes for CASSLLSGVGNTIYF.

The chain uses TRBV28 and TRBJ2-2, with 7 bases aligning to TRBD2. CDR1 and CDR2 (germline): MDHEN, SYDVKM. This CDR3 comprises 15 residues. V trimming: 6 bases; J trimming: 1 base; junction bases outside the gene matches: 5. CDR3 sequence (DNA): TGTGCCAGCAGGCCGGGGGGTGTGAACACCGGGGAGCTGTTTTTT. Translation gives CASRPGGVNTGELFF.